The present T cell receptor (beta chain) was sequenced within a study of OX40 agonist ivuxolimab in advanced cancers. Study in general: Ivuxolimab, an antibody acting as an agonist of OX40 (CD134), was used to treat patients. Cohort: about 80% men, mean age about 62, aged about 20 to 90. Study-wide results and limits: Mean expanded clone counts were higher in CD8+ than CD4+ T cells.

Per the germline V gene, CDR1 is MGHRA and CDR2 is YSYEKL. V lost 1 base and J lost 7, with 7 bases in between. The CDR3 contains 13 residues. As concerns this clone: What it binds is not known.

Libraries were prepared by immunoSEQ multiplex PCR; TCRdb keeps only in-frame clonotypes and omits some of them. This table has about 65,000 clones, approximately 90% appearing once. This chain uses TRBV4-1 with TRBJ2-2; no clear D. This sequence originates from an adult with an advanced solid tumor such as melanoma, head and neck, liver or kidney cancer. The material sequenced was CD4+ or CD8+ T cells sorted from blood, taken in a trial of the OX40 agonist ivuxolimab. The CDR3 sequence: CASSQGWGGELFF. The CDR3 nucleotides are TGCGCCAGCAGCCAAGGTTGGGGCGGGGAGCTGTTTTTT.